What follows are 23 T cell receptor beta chains derived from one specimen sequenced in a study of human T cells and chemical hapten exposure. One entry per CDR3 protein results from TCRdb running MiXCR on the RACE reads. The sample has approximately 180,000 distinct CDR3 sequences; approximately 29% are singletons. Stated time point: pre-sensitization, week 0. Treatment of the sample: therapeutic diphenylcyclopropenone sensitization with weekly scalp DPC. The source material was whole blood, sampled in connection with sensitization to the hapten diphenylcyclopropenone (DPC). The source is a woman in her thirties with alopecia areata. Some clones in this sample may be carry-over from other donors' samples.

The table lists this clonotype with a few counts. The chain carries TRBV20-1 and TRBJ2-2; tentative D call: TRBD2 (6 bases). CDR1 is DFQATT, CDR2 SNEGSKA, per germline (reference sequence). The germline V and J ends were trimmed by 7 bases and 6 bases, with 12 bases remaining between them. The CDR3 is 12 residues long. This CDR3 is CSGSGDAGELFF. The CDR3 nucleotides read TGCAGTGGATCGGGGGACGCCGGGGAGCTGTTTTTT.

The V call is TRBV29-1, the J call TRBJ2-1; TRBD1 matches 7 bases. V dropped 8 bases and J dropped 7; count of bases not matched to a gene: 8. Germline CDR1 SQVTM, CDR2 ANQGSEA. This CDR3 region has 12 residues. The CDR3 DNA follows: TGCAGCAGCCGACAGGGTGCAAATGAGCAGTTCTTC. Translation gives CSSRQGANEQFF.

The gene calls are TRBV20-1 and TRBJ2-1; TRBD1 aligns across 9 bases. Per the germline V gene, CDR1 is DFQATT and CDR2 is SNEGSKA (reference sequence). The CDR3 length is 16 residues. V lost 2 bases to trimming and J lost 7 bases; unmatched junction nucleotides: 12. The chain's CDR3 is CSARHTGGGVWNEQFF. CDR3 DNA sequence: TGCAGTGCTAGACATACAGGGGGCGGGGTATGGAATGAGCAGTTCTTC.

This clonotype has more than one count but fewer than ten. The junction does not match germline at one end; this may be a read error. The CDR3: CASSAGTRKALF. The CDR3 nucleotides read TGTGCCAGCAGCGCAGGGACTAGGAAGGCCCTCTTC. The chain joins TRBV5-6 to TRBJ2-7; 8 nucleotides agree with TRBD2. Germline CDR1 reads SGHDT; CDR2 reads YYEEEE. The CDR3 contains 12 residues. The whole variable domain, filled in from reference TRBV5-6 and TRBJ2-7, reads DAGVTQSPTHLIKTRGQQVTLRCSPKSGHDTVSWYQQALGQGPQFIFQYYEEEERQRGNFPDRFSGHQFPNYSSELNVNALLLGDSALYLCASSAGTRKALFGPGTRLTVT.

The V and J genes are TRBV2 and TRBJ1-1; a weak D match, TRBD1 (5 bases). This CDR3 spans 15 amino acids. The V gene lost 4 bases and the J gene lost 8 bases, with 20 bases spanning the gap. CDR1 and CDR2 (germline): SNHLY, FYNNEI. The CDR3 DNA follows: TGTGCCAGCAGTGTTCTCTCTGGGGGGGTGCAAGAAGCTTTCTTT. Its protein is CASSVLSGGVQEAFF.

This rearrangement joins TRBV28 to TRBJ1-5; 8 bases align to TRBD1. The germline gives CDR1 MDHEN, CDR2 SYDVKM. V lost 7 bases to trimming and J lost 7 bases; unmatched junction nucleotides: 12. The CDR3 has 15 residues. In DNA, the CDR3 is TGTGCCAGCATCCCCGGAGGACAGGGCAGGCAGCCCCAGCATTTT. The encoded protein is CASIPGGQGRQPQHF.

This clonotype was observed many times. J is TRBJ2-5 and V is TRBV19; D is unclear. Between the trimmed V and J ends, which lost 3 bases and 4 bases, there was a span of 9 bases. The CDR3 totals 13 residues. Germline CDR1 LNHDA, CDR2 SQIVND (reference sequence). Here the CDR3 reads CASSILLLETQYF. CDR3 DNA: TGTGCCAGTAGTATCCTACTACTAGAGACCCAGTACTTC.

This rearrangement joins TRBV29-1 to TRBJ2-3; TRBD2 aligns across 14 bases. The germline gives CDR1 SQVTM, CDR2 ANQGSEA. The CDR3 contains 15 residues. The V and J ends lost 6 bases and 4 bases, in that order; junction bases with no gene match: 6. CDR3 DNA: TGCAGCGTGGGGGGACTAGCGGGAGTGGCAGATACGCAGTATTTT. Translation: CSVGGLAGVADTQYF.

The chain couples TRBV7-2 to TRBJ1-1; no firm D call. The germline V and J ends were trimmed by 1 base and 5 bases, with 8 bases remaining between them. CDR3 length: 13 amino acids. Per germline, CDR1 SGHTA and CDR2 FQGNSA. CDR3 sequence: CASSLVGETEAFF. CDR3 DNA sequence: TGTGCCAGCAGCTTAGTCGGGGAGACTGAAGCTTTCTTT.

This clonotype was seen only a few times. The chain employs TRBV29-1 and TRBJ2-7; D perhaps matches TRBD2 (5 bases). Germline CDR1 SQVTM, CDR2 ANQGSEA. This CDR3 has 9 amino acids. The V and J ends lost 3 bases and 10 bases respectively, with 7 bases between them. This CDR3 reads CSVDPGQYF. The DNA for the CDR3 is TGCAGCGTTGACCCGGGACAGTACTTC.

This clonotype appeared a few times. The rearrangement links TRBV30 to TRBJ2-6; D is ambiguous. The germline gives CDR1 GTSNPN, CDR2 SVGIG (reference sequence). The CDR3 has 13 residues. Trimming pared 2 bases from V and 1 base from J, leaving 3 bases between. The CDR3 sequence: CAWSLSGANVLTF. For the CDR3, the DNA is TGTGCCTGGAGTCTATCTGGGGCCAACGTCCTGACTTTC.

The chain recombines TRBV5-1 with TRBJ1-3; D not certain. In germline, CDR1 is SGHRS, CDR2 YFSETQ. The CDR3 is 15 amino acids. V lost 1 base and J lost 8, with 16 bases in between. The CDR3 DNA follows: TGCGCCAGCAGCTTGCAGCCGATAAGGACGGACACCATATATTTT. It codes for CASSLQPIRTDTIYF.

This clonotype was detected only a few times. V is TRBV5-6 and J is TRBJ2-1, with 8 bases aligning to TRBD2. Germline CDR1 SGHDT, CDR2 YYEEEE. The trim removed 0 bases at V and 4 bases at J, leaving 3 bases unmatched. CDR3 size: 15 residues. The DNA for the CDR3 is TGTGCCAGCAGCTTGGTACGGGGGGGGTACAATGAGCAGTTCTTC. Translating it yields CASSLVRGGYNEQFF.

This clonotype has ten or more counts. CDR3 in DNA: TGCAGTGCTAGACAACGCGGACTACGGGGGGATACGCAGTATTTT. The encoded protein is CSARQRGLRGDTQYF. The V gene is TRBV20-1, the J gene TRBJ2-3; tentatively, D is TRBD2 (6 bases). The CDR3 is 15 residues long. Per germline, CDR1 DFQATT and CDR2 SNEGSKA (reference sequence). The V and J ends lost 2 bases and 6 bases respectively, with 18 bases between them.

This clonotype was seen more than once but under ten times. The chain has TRBV20-1 and TRBJ1-2; TRBD1 matches at 8 bases. The V gene's germline CDR1 is DFQATT and CDR2 SNEGSKA (reference sequence). The CDR3 is made up of 14 amino acids. V lost 3 bases and J lost 4; bases outside the gene matches: 7. The CDR3 sequence is CSASDTDRAYGYTF. CDR3 DNA: TGCAGTGCTAGCGACACGGACAGGGCCTATGGCTACACCTTC.

The chain carries TRBV29-1 and TRBJ2-1; the match to TRBD2 covers 15 bases. The CDR3 sequence is 14 residues long. The V gene's germline CDR1 is SQVTM and CDR2 ANQGSEA. Trimming cost V 6 bases and J 9 bases; bases outside gene matches: 6. The CDR3 is CSVTGTSGGREQFF. Here the CDR3 DNA reads TGCAGCGTGACCGGGACTAGCGGGGGGCGTGAGCAGTTCTTC.

The rearrangement links TRBV28 to TRBJ1-5; 10 bases are shared with TRBD1. The germline V gene has CDR1 MDHEN and CDR2 SYDVKM. There are 16 residues in the CDR3. V lost 4 bases and J lost 1; bases outside the gene matches: 4. The CDR3 DNA sequence: TGTGCCAGCAGTTCTCTGGACAGGGGGAGCAATCAGCCCCAGCATTTT. It is translated as CASSSLDRGSNQPQHF.

This clonotype came up once. The chain links TRBV28 to TRBJ1-1, with D maybe TRBD1 (6 bases). CDR3 length equals 14 residues. The germline V gene encodes CDR1 MDHEN and CDR2 SYDVKM. V was trimmed by 4 bases and J by 1 base, leaving 10 bases between them. The CDR3 reads CASSSGTKNTEAFF. In nucleotides, the CDR3 is TGTGCCAGCAGTTCCGGGACAAAGAACACTGAAGCTTTCTTT. Complete variable domain (other parts from reference TRBV28 and TRBJ1-1): DVKVTQSSRYLVKRTGEKVFLECVQDMDHENMFWYRQDPGLGLRLIYFSYDVKMKEKGDIPEGYSVSREKKERFSLILESASTNQTSMYLCASSSGTKNTEAFFGQGTRLTVV.

This clonotype was observed a handful of times. The V call is TRBV9, the J call TRBJ2-7; weak D call: TRBD2 (6 bases). The germline V gene encodes CDR1 SGDLS and CDR2 YYNGEE. V was shortened by 3 bases and J by 5 bases, with 12 bases between the two germline ends. The CDR3 has 13 amino acids. CDR3 loop: CASSAWDFDEQYF. In DNA, the CDR3 is TGTGCCAGCAGCGCCTGGGACTTCGACGAGCAGTACTTC.

V usage is TRBV4-3 and J usage is TRBJ2-3; D tentatively fits TRBD1 or TRBD2 (6 bases each). Germline-derived CDR1 and CDR2 are LGHNA and YSLEER. The V and J ends lost 0 bases and 1 base respectively, with 11 bases between them. The CDR3 extends over 16 amino acids. CDR3 region: CASSQEQGGGTDTQYF. CDR3 bases: TGCGCCAGCAGCCAAGAACAGGGAGGTGGCACAGATACGCAGTATTTT.

A few counts support this clonotype. This chain joins TRBV14 and TRBJ2-3, with D possibly matching TRBD1 (5 bases). The V end was cut by 2 bases, the J end by 6 bases, with 21 bases between. This CDR3 region has 17 residues. The germline V gene encodes CDR1 SGHDN and CDR2 FVKESK. CDR3: CASSQSSLPGAMDTQYF. The CDR3 bases are TGTGCCAGCAGCCAAAGTTCCTTACCTGGGGCTATGGATACGCAGTATTTT.

The chain uses TRBV3-1 and TRBJ2-1, with 7 bases aligning to TRBD2. The CDR3 contains 18 residues. Losses at the gene ends were 2 bases for V and 4 bases for J; bases not matched to a gene: 14. Germline assignment: CDR1 LGHDT and CDR2 YNNKEL (reference sequence). The CDR3 protein is CASSQKLWASGPYNEQFF. DNA for the CDR3: TGTGCCAGCAGCCAAAAGCTTTGGGCTAGCGGCCCATACAATGAGCAGTTCTTC.

The J gene is TRBJ1-1, the V gene TRBV7-3; 10 bases fit TRBD1. This CDR3 is built from 13 residues. Germline V CDR1 and CDR2: SGHTA, FQGTGA. J gave up 7 bases and V 5 bases, and 4 bases lay outside the gene matches. The CDR3 DNA is TGTGCCAGCAGCCCAGGGGACAGGGGTGAAGCTTTCTTT. Its protein product is CASSPGDRGEAFF. Full variable domain (outside the CDR3, taken from reference TRBV7-3 and TRBJ1-1): GAGVSQTPSNKVTEKGKYVELRCDPISGHTALYWYRQSLGQGPEFLIYFQGTGAADDSGLPNDRFFAVRPEGSVSTLKIQRTERGDSAVYLCASSPGDRGEAFFGQGTRLTVV.